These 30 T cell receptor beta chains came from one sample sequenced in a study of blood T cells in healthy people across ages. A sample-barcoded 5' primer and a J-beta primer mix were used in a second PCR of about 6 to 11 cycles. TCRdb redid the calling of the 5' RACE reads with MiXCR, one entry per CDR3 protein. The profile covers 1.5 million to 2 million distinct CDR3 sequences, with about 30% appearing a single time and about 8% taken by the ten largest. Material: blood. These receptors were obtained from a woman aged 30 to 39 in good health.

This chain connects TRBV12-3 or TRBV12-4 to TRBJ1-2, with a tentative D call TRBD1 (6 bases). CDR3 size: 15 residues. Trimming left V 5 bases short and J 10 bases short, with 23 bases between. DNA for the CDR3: TGTGCCAGCAGTCTCTTCTCGGGGGCCCAACCCAACTACACCTTC. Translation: CASSLFSGAQPNYTF.

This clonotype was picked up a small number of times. The CDR3 nucleotides read TGTGCCAGCAGGTTGGCCAATGAAAAACTGTTTTTT. Translating gives CASRLANEKLFF. The genes are TRBV6-1 and TRBJ1-4; D not resolved. Germline lookup yields CDR1 MNHNS and CDR2 SASEGT. V dropped 6 bases and J dropped 5 bases, with 7 bases sitting between them. The CDR3 has 12 residues.

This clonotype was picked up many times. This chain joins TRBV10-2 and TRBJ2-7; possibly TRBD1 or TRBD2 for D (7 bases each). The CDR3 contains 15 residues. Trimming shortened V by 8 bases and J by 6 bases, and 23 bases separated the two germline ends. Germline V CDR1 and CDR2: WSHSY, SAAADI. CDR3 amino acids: CASEQRDRPSGEQYF. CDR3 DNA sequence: TGCGCCAGCGAACAGCGGGACAGACCTTCGGGCGAGCAGTACTTC.

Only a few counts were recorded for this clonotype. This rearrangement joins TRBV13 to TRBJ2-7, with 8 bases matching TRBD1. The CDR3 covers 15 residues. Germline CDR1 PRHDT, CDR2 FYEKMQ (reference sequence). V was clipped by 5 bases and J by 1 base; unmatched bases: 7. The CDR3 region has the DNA TGTGCCAGCAGCCGAGGACAGGGTGGGTCCTACGAGCAGTACTTC. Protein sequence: CASSRGQGGSYEQYF.

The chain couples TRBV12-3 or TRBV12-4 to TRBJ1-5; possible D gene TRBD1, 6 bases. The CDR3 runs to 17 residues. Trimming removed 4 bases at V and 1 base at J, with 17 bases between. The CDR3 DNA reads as TGTGCCAGCAGTTCTACAGGGACGGGAATCAGCAATCAGCCCCAGCATTTT. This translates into CASSSTGTGISNQPQHF.

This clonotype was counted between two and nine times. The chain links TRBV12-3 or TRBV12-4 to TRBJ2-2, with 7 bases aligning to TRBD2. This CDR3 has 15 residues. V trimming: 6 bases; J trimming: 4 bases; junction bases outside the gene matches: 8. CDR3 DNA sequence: TGTGCCAGCAGACCCCCGGGAGGTGGCACCGGGGAGCTGTTTTTT. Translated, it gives CASRPPGGGTGELFF.

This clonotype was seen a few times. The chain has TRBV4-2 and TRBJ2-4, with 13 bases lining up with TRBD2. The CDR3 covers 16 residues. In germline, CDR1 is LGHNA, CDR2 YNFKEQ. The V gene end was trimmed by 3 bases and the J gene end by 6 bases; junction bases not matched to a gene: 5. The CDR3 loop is CASSQELAGGRNIQYF. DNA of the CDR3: TGTGCCAGCAGCCAGGAACTAGCGGGGGGGCGAAACATTCAGTACTTC.

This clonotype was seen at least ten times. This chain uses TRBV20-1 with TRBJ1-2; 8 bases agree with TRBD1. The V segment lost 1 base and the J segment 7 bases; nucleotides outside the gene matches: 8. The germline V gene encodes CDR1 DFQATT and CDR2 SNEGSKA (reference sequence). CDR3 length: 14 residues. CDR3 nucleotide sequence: TGCAGTGCTAGAGTTGACGGACAGGGCGCTGGCTACACCTTC. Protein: CSARVDGQGAGYTF.

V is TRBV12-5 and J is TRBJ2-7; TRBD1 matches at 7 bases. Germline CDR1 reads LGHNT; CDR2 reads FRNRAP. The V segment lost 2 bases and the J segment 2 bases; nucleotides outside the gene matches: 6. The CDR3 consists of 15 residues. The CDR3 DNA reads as TGTGCTAGTGGTTTGATTCTACAGGGGCCCTACGAGCAGTACTTC. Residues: CASGLILQGPYEQYF.

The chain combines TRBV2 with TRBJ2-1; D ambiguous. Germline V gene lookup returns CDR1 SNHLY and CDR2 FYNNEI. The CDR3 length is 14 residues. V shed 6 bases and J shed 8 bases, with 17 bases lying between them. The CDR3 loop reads CASRERTSSDEQFF. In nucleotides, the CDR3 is TGTGCCAGCAGGGAACGAACCTCTTCCGATGAGCAGTTCTTC.

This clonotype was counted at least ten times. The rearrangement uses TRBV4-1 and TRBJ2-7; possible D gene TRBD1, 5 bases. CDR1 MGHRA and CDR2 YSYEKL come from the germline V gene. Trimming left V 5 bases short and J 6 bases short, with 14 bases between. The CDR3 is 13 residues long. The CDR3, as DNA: TGCGCCAGCAGCGACCTGGGCAGGGCCGAGCAGTACTTC. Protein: CASSDLGRAEQYF.

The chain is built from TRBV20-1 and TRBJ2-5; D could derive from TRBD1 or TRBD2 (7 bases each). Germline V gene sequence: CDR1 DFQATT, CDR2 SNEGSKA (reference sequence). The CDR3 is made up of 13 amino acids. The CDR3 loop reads CSASGGDQETQYF. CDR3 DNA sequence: TGCAGCGCTTCAGGGGGGGATCAAGAGACCCAGTACTTC.

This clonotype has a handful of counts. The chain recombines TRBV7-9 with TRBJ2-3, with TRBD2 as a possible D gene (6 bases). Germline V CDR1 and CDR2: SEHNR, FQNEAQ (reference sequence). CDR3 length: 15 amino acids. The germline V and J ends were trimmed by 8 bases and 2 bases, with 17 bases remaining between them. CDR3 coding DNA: TGTGCCAGCCGGAGGGCCGGCTCAGTCACAGATACGCAGTATTTT. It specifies CASRRAGSVTDTQYF.

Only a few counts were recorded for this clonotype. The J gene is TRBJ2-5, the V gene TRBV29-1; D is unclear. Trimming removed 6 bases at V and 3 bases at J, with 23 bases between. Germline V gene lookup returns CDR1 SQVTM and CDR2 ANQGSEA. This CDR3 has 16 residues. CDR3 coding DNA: TGCAGCGTAAAAAGGCGCCTCGGCAGGCTGGAAGAGACCCAGTACTTC. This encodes CSVKRRLGRLEETQYF. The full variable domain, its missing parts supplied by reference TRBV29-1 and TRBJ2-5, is SAVISQKPSRDICQRGTSLTIQCQVDSQVTMMFWYRQQPGQSLTLIATANQGSEATYESGFVIDKFPISRPNLTFSTLTVSNMSPEDSSIYLCSVKRRLGRLEETQYFGPGTRLLVL.

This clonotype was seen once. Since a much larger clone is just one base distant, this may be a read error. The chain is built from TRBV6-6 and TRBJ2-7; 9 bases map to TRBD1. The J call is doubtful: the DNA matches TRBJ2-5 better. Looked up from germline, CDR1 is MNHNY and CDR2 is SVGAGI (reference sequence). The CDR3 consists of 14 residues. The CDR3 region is CANRNPGQGETQYF. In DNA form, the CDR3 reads TGTGCCAACAGAAATCCGGGACAGGGAGAGACCCAGTACTTC.

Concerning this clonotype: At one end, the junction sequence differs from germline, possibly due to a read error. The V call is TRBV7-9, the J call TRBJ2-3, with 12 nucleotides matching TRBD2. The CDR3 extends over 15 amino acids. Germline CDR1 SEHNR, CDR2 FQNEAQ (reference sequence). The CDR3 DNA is TGTGCCATCCCACTAGCGGGGGGACGCACAGATATGCAGTATTTT. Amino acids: CAIPLAGGRTDMQYF.

CDR3 sequence reads: CSARDKERHSTDTQYF. In nucleotides, the CDR3 is TGCAGTGCTAGAGATAAGGAAAGGCATAGCACAGATACGCAGTATTTT. This chain links TRBV20-1 with TRBJ2-3; no clear D. This CDR3 is 16 amino acids long. The germline V gene has CDR1 DFQATT and CDR2 SNEGSKA (reference sequence). Trimming removed 0 bases at V and 0 bases at J, with 13 bases between.

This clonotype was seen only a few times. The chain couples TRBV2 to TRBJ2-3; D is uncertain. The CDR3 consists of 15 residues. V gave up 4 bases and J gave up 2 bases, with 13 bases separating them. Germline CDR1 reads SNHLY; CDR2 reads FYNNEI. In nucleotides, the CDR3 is TGTGCCAGCAGTGTTGAATCAGGATCCACAGATACGCAGTATTTT. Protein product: CASSVESGSTDTQYF.

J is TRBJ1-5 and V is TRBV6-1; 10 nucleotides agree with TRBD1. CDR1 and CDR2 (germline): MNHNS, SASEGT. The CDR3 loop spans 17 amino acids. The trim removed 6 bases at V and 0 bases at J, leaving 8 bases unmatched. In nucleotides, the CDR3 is TGTGCCAGCAGGACAGGACAGGGGGATAATAGCAATCAGCCCCAGCATTTT. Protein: CASRTGQGDNSNQPQHF.

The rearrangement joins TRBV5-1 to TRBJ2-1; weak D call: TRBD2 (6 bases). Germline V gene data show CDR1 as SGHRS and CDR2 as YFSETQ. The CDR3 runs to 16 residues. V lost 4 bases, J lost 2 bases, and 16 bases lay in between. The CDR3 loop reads CASSPGTGGPYNEQFF. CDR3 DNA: TGCGCCAGCAGCCCCGGGACTGGCGGTCCCTACAATGAGCAGTTCTTC.

The CDR3 loop reads CASTLTGFAEKLFF. The CDR3 DNA is TGTGCCAGCACCCTGACGGGGTTCGCCGAAAAACTGTTTTTT. The chain employs TRBV12-3 or TRBV12-4 and TRBJ1-4; D remains unclear. The CDR3 runs to 14 residues. Trimming took 7 bases from V and 8 from J, leaving 17 bases between them.

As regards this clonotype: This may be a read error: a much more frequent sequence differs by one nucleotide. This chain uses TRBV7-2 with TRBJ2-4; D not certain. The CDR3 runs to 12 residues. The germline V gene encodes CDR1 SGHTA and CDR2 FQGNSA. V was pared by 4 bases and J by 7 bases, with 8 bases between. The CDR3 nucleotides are TGTGCCAGCAGCTCGAGCGTTAACATTCAGTACTTC. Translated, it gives CASSSSVNIQYF.

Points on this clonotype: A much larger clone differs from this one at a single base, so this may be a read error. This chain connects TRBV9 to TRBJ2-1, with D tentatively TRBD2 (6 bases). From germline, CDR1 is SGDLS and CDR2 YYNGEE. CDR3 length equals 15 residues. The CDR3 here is CARSVGAGKYNEQFF. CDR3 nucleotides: TGTGCCCGCAGCGTAGGGGCGGGGAAATACAATGAGCAGTTCTTC.

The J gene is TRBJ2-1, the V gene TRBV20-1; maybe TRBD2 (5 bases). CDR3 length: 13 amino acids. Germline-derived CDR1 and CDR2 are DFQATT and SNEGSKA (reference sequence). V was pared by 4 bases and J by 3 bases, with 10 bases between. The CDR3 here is CSAITGNYNEQFF. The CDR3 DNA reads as TGCAGTGCTATTACGGGAAACTACAATGAGCAGTTCTTC.

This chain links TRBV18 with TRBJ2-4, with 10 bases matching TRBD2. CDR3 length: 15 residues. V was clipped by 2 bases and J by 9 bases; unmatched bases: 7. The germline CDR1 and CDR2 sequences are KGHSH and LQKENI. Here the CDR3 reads CASSPEAGGPSIQYF. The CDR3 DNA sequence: TGTGCCAGCTCACCAGAAGCGGGAGGGCCGAGCATTCAGTACTTC.

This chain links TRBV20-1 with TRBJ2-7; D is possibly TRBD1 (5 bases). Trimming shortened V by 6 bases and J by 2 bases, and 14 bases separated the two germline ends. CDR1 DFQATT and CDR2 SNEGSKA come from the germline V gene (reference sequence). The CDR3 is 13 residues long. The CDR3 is CSAQRQGPYEQYF. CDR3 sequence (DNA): TGCAGTGCCCAAAGGCAGGGCCCCTACGAGCAGTACTTC.

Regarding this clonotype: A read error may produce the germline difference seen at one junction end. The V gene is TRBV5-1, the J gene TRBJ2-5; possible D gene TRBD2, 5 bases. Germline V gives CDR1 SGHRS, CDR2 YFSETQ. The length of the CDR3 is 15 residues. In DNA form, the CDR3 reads TGCGCCGGCAGCGCCAAACTAGGCCGGGGAGAGACCCAGTACTTC. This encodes CAGSAKLGRGETQYF.

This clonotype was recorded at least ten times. The CDR3 sequence is CSARDPDRGVEFF. CDR3 nucleotide sequence: TGCAGTGCTAGAGATCCTGACAGGGGTGTTGAGTTCTTC. V and J are TRBV20-1 and TRBJ2-1; 8 bases match TRBD1. The germline V gene encodes CDR1 DFQATT and CDR2 SNEGSKA (reference sequence). Trimming cost V 0 bases and J 14 bases; bases outside gene matches: 9. CDR3 length: 13 residues.

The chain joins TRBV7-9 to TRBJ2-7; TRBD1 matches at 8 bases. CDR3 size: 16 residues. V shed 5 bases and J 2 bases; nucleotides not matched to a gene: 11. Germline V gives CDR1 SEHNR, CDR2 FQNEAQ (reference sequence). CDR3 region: CASSSTWDRSTYEQYF. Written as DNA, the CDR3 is TGTGCCAGCAGCAGTACCTGGGACAGGTCGACCTACGAGCAGTACTTC. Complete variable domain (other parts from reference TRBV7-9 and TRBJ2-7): DTGVSQNPRHKITKRGQNVTFRCDPISEHNRLYWYRQTLGQGPEFLTYFQNEAQLEKSRLLSDRFSAERPKGSFSTLEIQRTEQGDSAMYLCASSSTWDRSTYEQYFGPGTRLTVT.

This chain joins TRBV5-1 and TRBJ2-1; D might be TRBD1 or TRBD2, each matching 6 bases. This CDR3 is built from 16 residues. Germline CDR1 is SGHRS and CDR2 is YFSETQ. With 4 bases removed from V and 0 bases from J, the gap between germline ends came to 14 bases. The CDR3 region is CASSASGEVSYNEQFF. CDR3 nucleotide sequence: TGCGCCAGCAGCGCGTCAGGGGAGGTCTCCTACAATGAGCAGTTCTTC.